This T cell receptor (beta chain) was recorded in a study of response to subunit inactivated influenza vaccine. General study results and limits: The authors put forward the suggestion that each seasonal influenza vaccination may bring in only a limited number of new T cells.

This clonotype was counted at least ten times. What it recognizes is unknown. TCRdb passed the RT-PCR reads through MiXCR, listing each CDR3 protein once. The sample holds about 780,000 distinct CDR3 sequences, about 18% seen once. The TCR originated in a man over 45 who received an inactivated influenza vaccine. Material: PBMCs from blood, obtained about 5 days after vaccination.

The CDR3 region has the DNA TGTGCCAGCAGCCATTCCGTGATCAGGGCCTATGGCTACACCTTC. Its translation: CASSHSVIRAYGYTF. The V call is TRBV3-1, the J call TRBJ1-2; TRBD1 is a possible D gene (5 bases). The germline V gene encodes CDR1 LGHDT and CDR2 YNNKEL (reference sequence). Deletions cut 3 bases from V and 4 bases from J, with 15 bases between. This CDR3 region has 15 residues. Full variable domain (rest looked up from reference TRBV3-1 and TRBJ1-2): DTAVSQTPKYLVTQMGNDKSIKCEQNLGHDTMYWYKQDSKKFLKIMFSYNNKELIINETVPNRFSPKSPDKAHLNLHINSLELGDSAVYFCASSHSVIRAYGYTFGSGTRLTVV.